This entry lists 10 T cell receptor beta chains sequenced from one sample in a study of T cells in Graves' hyperthyroidism and ophthalmopathy. What was amplified from RNA transcripts were TCR beta CDR3 regions. Using the HTBI primer set, a first-round RT-PCR was run on the TCR CDR3. TCRdb re-called the multiplex PCR reads with MiXCR, one entry per CDR3 protein. The table has approximately 640,000 distinct CDR3 sequences, around 15% seen once. Sequencing was performed on blood. These receptors all come from a woman between 25 and 40 years old with Graves' hyperthyroidism.

This clonotype was counted only a few times. The rearrangement joins TRBV7-3 to TRBJ2-7, with 8 bases lining up with TRBD1. CDR1 and CDR2 from the germline V gene are SGHTA and FQGTGA. Trimming took 5 bases from V and 0 from J; bases not matched to a gene: 9. The CDR3 runs to 16 residues. DNA of the CDR3: TGTGCCAGCAGCCCCTCTCACAGGGGGAGCTCCTACGAGCAGTACTTC. It specifies CASSPSHRGSSYEQYF.

The chain joins TRBV19 to TRBJ2-1, with D hard to call. In germline, CDR1 is LNHDA, CDR2 SQIVND (reference sequence). Between the trimmed V and J ends, which lost 3 bases and 10 bases, there was a span of 10 bases. The CDR3 has 12 amino acids. CDR3 nucleotide sequence: TGTGCCAGTAGTATCACCCTAGGGGAGCAGTTCTTC. Protein product: CASSITLGEQFF.

This clonotype occurred a few times. The J gene is TRBJ2-6, the V gene TRBV19; 8 bases are a match to TRBD1. Germline V gives CDR1 LNHDA, CDR2 SQIVND (reference sequence). The CDR3 totals 15 residues. V lost 3 bases to trimming and J lost 5 bases; unmatched junction nucleotides: 3. This CDR3 is CASSIDRGWANVLTF. The CDR3 nucleotides read TGTGCCAGTAGTATCGACAGGGGATGGGCCAACGTCCTGACTTTC.

This rearrangement joins TRBV20-1 to TRBJ2-2; TRBD2 matches 7 bases. The length of the CDR3 is 17 residues. Germline-derived CDR1 and CDR2 are DFQATT and SNEGSKA (reference sequence). V dropped 0 bases and J dropped 5; count of bases not matched to a gene: 12. CDR3 amino acids: CSAREKEGGLVTGELFF. CDR3 in DNA: TGCAGTGCTAGAGAGAAAGAGGGAGGGTTGGTGACCGGGGAGCTGTTTTTT.

Many counts were recorded for this clonotype. The chain combines TRBV7-2 with TRBJ2-3; 7 bases fit TRBD2. With V trimmed by 4 bases and J by 1 base, 5 bases remained unmatched. The CDR3 runs to 15 residues. The V gene's germline CDR1 is SGHTA and CDR2 FQGNSA. CDR3 in amino acids: CASSWSRGGTDTQYF. The CDR3 bases are TGTGCCAGCAGCTGGTCTCGGGGGGGCACAGATACGCAGTATTTT.

This clonotype was found many times. The chain joins TRBV3-1 to TRBJ2-7; D is unresolved. This CDR3 is built from 14 residues. V was shortened by 3 bases and J by 1 base, with 10 bases between the two germline ends. The germline V gene has CDR1 LGHDT and CDR2 YNNKEL (reference sequence). The CDR3 DNA is TGTGCCAGCAGCCACGGAACAGCATCCTACGAGCAGTACTTC. Residues: CASSHGTASYEQYF.

This clonotype has ten or more counts. This sequence joins TRBV13 and TRBJ2-1; D is possibly TRBD1 or TRBD2 (6 bases each). Looked up from germline, CDR1 is PRHDT and CDR2 is FYEKMQ (reference sequence). The germline V and J ends were trimmed by 7 bases and 0 bases, with 16 bases remaining between them. This CDR3 is 16 amino acids long. CDR3 sequence (DNA): TGTGCCAGCACCTTTAGGGGGGATGCCTCCTACAATGAGCAGTTCTTC. Translation: CASTFRGDASYNEQFF.

This clonotype was seen many times. V is TRBV7-2 and J is TRBJ2-7; D gene ambiguous. Between the trimmed V and J ends, which lost 2 bases and 3 bases, there was a span of 11 bases. The CDR3 runs to 14 residues. Germline V gene sequence: CDR1 SGHTA, CDR2 FQGNSA. CDR3 coding DNA: TGTGCCAGCAGCTTATTGGGCAGCTTCTACGAGCAGTACTTC. Amino acid sequence: CASSLLGSFYEQYF.

The chain couples TRBV6-1 to TRBJ1-1, with D tentatively TRBD1 (6 bases). Trimming removed 8 bases at V and 7 bases at J, with 14 bases between. This CDR3 is 12 amino acids long. The germline V gene encodes CDR1 MNHNS and CDR2 SASEGT. The DNA of the CDR3 is TGTGCCAGCTGCGGAGGGGGGGGTGAAGCTTTCTTT. This translates into CASCGGGGEAFF.

The chain recombines TRBV20-1 with TRBJ1-1; D is unclear. Germline values: CDR1 DFQATT, CDR2 SNEGSKA (reference sequence). Trimming took 1 base from V and 5 from J, leaving 17 bases between them. There are 15 residues in the CDR3. This chain's CDR3 is CSARVQGRVGTEAFF. DNA for the CDR3: TGCAGTGCTAGAGTTCAAGGTAGAGTTGGTACTGAAGCTTTCTTT.